These 5 T cell receptor beta chains came from one sample sequenced in a study of shared clonotypes between healthy human individuals (TCRdb year 2020). Library creation used the immunoSEQ multiplex PCR assay. This immuneACCESS table, as held by TCRdb, lists in-frame sequences with V and J called but not all clones. Of the missing ones, under half trace to an unresolved V gene in checked studies; the others have no known cause. This sample gives roughly 2.5 million clones in total; around nine tenths of them show up just once. The ten largest clones take up around 0.15% of the sample. Sequencing used naive CD4+ T cells sorted from blood. The sample's cell subset or site, from its label and the paper: CD45RA+ positively selected. All receptors derive from a man younger than 30 in good health.

V is TRBV19 and J is TRBJ1-2; D ambiguous. The CDR3 extends over 13 amino acids. Per the germline V gene, CDR1 is LNHDA and CDR2 is SQIVND (reference sequence). The V end was cut by 7 bases, the J end by 0 bases, with 9 bases between. The CDR3 DNA is TGTGCCAGTAATGGCGGATCTAACTATGGCTACACCTTC. Encoded protein: CASNGGSNYGYTF.

V gene TRBV7-2 combines with J gene TRBJ2-2; D uncertain. The CDR3 is made up of 14 amino acids. Germline loops: CDR1 SGHTA, CDR2 FQGNSA. The V end lost 1 base, the J end lost 6 bases, and 9 bases lay between the germline ends. The CDR3 loop is CASSLEMGPGELFF. The CDR3 nucleotides read TGTGCCAGCAGCTTAGAAATGGGCCCCGGGGAGCTGTTTTTT.

The chain carries TRBV4-2 and TRBJ1-3; no firm D call. In germline, CDR1 is LGHNA, CDR2 YNFKEQ. Trimming took off 1 base at V and 3 bases at J, with 10 bases between the two ends. The CDR3 has 15 residues. The CDR3 bases are TGTGCCAGCAGCCAAGCATTCGGGGATGGAAACACCATATATTTT. This translates into CASSQAFGDGNTIYF.

This rearrangement joins TRBV6-1 to TRBJ2-7; either TRBD1 or TRBD2 may supply D (6 bases each). Germline V gene data show CDR1 as MNHNS and CDR2 as SASEGT. V lost 7 bases to trimming and J lost 6 bases, with 13 bases between them. CDR3 size: 12 residues. The DNA of the CDR3 is TGTGCCAGCACCGAGGGGGGTTCCGAGCAGTACTTC. As protein: CASTEGGSEQYF.

This clone has only a few counts. The chain couples TRBV28 to TRBJ1-1; possible D gene TRBD1, 5 bases. CDR1 and CDR2 (germline): MDHEN, SYDVKM. The CDR3 sequence is 13 residues long. V lost 6 bases to trimming and J lost 5 bases, with 13 bases between them. DNA of the CDR3: TGTGCCAGCAGGTCCGGGGGTAGGACTGAAGCTTTCTTT. This gives the protein CASRSGGRTEAFF.